This entry lists 23 T cell receptor beta chains sequenced from one sample in a study of preoperative IRX-2 immunotherapy in early breast cancer. Data came from immunoSEQ multiplex PCR; TCRdb stores just in-frame clones and leaves some out. The sample contains approximately 44,000 clones, roughly 95% of which appear only once. Treatment given: preoperative locoregional IRX-2 cytokine immunotherapy. Sequenced material: tumor tissue, taken after IRX-2 immunotherapy. The receptors were gathered from a human donor with breast cancer.

V usage is TRBV18 and J usage is TRBJ1-2; D gene unclear. The germline V gene has CDR1 KGHSH and CDR2 LQKENI. The CDR3 sequence is 13 residues long. Trimming pared 5 bases from V and 3 bases from J, leaving 10 bases between. The CDR3 protein is CASSSGQDYGYTF. The CDR3 DNA follows: TGTGCCAGCTCATCCGGCCAAGACTATGGCTACACCTTC.

The chain links TRBV11-2 to TRBJ1-1; D might be TRBD1 (5 bases). V lost 6 bases and J lost 2, with 13 bases in between. In germline, CDR1 is SGHAT, CDR2 FQNNGV. The CDR3 has 14 residues. CDR3: CASRPWGKNTEAFF. The CDR3 DNA follows: TGTGCCAGCAGACCCTGGGGCAAAAACACTGAAGCTTTCTTT.

This clone occurred once. The chain has TRBV4-3 and TRBJ2-7; 7 bases map to TRBD1. V was clipped by 4 bases and J by 9 bases; unmatched bases: 12. The CDR3 spans 14 residues. Germline V gene lookup returns CDR1 LGHNA and CDR2 YSLEER. CDR3 amino acids: CASSPGTVELGQYF. CDR3 nucleotides: TGCGCCAGCAGCCCCGGGACAGTCGAGCTAGGGCAGTACTTC.

This chain uses TRBV7-6 with TRBJ2-7; 10 bases are shared with TRBD1. Per the germline V gene, CDR1 is SGHVS and CDR2 is FNYEAQ. CDR3 length: 16 residues. The V and J ends lost 5 bases and 2 bases, in that order; junction bases with no gene match: 9. CDR3 amino acids: CASSAGQGPTPYEQYF. The DNA of the CDR3 is TGTGCCAGCAGCGCGGGACAGGGGCCGACCCCCTACGAGCAGTACTTC. Using reference TRBV7-6 and TRBJ2-7 for the parts outside the CDR3, the full variable domain is GAGVSQSPRYKVTKRGQDVALRCDPISGHVSLYWYRQALGQGPEFLTYFNYEAQQDKSGLPNDRFSAERPEGSISTLTIQRTEQRDSAMYRCASSAGQGPTPYEQYFGPGTRLTVT.

This clone was counted a single time. This chain uses TRBV15 with TRBJ1-3; D is undetermined. The CDR3 spans 13 residues. V lost 9 bases to trimming and J lost 0 bases, with 9 bases between them. Germline V gene lookup returns CDR1 LNHNV and CDR2 YYDKDF (reference sequence). CDR3 protein: CATKLSSGNTIYF. CDR3 DNA: TGTGCCACGAAACTGAGCTCTGGAAACACCATATATTTT.

The chain joins TRBV28 to TRBJ2-2; tentative D call: TRBD2 (6 bases). CDR1 MDHEN and CDR2 SYDVKM come from the germline V gene. V was cut by 2 bases and J by 7 bases, with 14 bases left in between. The CDR3 has 15 amino acids. CDR3 bases: TGTGCCAGCAGTTTAGCCGGGAGACTCGACGGGGAGCTGTTTTTT. It codes for CASSLAGRLDGELFF. Together with reference TRBV28 and TRBJ2-2, the CDR3 gives the full variable domain: DVKVTQSSRYLVKRTGEKVFLECVQDMDHENMFWYRQDPGLGLRLIYFSYDVKMKEKGDIPEGYSVSREKKERFSLILESASTNQTSMYLCASSLAGRLDGELFFGEGSRLTVL.

The gene calls are TRBV5-1 and TRBJ1-1; D may be TRBD1 (6 bases). Germline CDR1 and CDR2: SGHRS and YFSETQ. CDR3 length: 15 residues. The V and J ends lost 0 bases and 0 bases respectively, with 9 bases between them. The CDR3 nucleotides read TGCGCCAGCAGCTTGGGTAGGGACATGAACACTGAAGCTTTCTTT. This translates into CASSLGRDMNTEAFF.

This chain joins TRBV6-5 and TRBJ2-5; D not certain. The J call may not be correct, given that the DNA end is closer to TRBJ2-7. The CDR3 runs to 14 residues. The germline V gene has CDR1 MNHEY and CDR2 SVGAGI. The CDR3 bases are TGTGCCAGCAGTTACAGGACCACGATCGGCGAGCAGTACTTC. This sequence encodes CASSYRTTIGEQYF.

V is TRBV15 and J is TRBJ2-2; a possible D gene is TRBD1 (6 bases). The V and J ends lost 3 bases and 5 bases respectively, with 10 bases between them. Germline V gives CDR1 LNHNV, CDR2 YYDKDF (reference sequence). This CDR3 region has 14 residues. CDR3 amino acids: CATSRGDTTGELFF. The CDR3 nucleotides are TGTGCCACCAGCAGGGGGGACACTACCGGGGAGCTGTTTTTT.

The genes are TRBV27 and TRBJ2-7, with 8 positions matching TRBD2. The J segment lost 7 bases and the V segment lost 7 bases, leaving 15 bases of the junction unmatched. CDR3 length equals 15 residues. Germline CDR1 MNHEY, CDR2 SMNVEV (reference sequence). This CDR3 is CASTPSRGAGVEQYF. CDR3 DNA: TGTGCCAGCACCCCATCCCGGGGAGCGGGAGTTGAGCAGTACTTC.

This chain connects TRBV7-9 to TRBJ2-5, with 9 bases fitting TRBD1. CDR1 SEHNR and CDR2 FQNEAQ come from the germline V gene (reference sequence). V shed 5 bases and J 5 bases; nucleotides not matched to a gene: 9. This CDR3 spans 15 amino acids. CDR3 amino acids: CASSPAGTGRETQYF. The CDR3 DNA reads as TGTGCCAGCAGCCCAGCCGGGACAGGGCGGGAGACCCAGTACTTC.

The chain joins TRBV7-9 to TRBJ2-7; 7 bases are shared with TRBD2. Per the germline V gene, CDR1 is SEHNR and CDR2 is FQNEAQ (reference sequence). The CDR3 totals 16 residues. The V gene end was trimmed by 5 bases and the J gene end by 3 bases; junction bases not matched to a gene: 13. This chain's CDR3 is CASSPGAGEADYEQYF. DNA of the CDR3: TGTGCCAGCAGCCCGGGCGCGGGGGAGGCGGACTACGAGCAGTACTTC.

The chain combines TRBV4-1 with TRBJ2-7, with TRBD1 matching 9 bases. CDR1 is MGHRA and CDR2 is YSYEKL in the germline V gene. This CDR3 region has 15 residues. The V gene end was trimmed by 4 bases and the J gene end by 4 bases; junction bases not matched to a gene: 8. The CDR3 spells CASSPGTGSSYEQYF. CDR3 bases: TGCGCCAGCAGCCCCGGGACAGGGTCTTCTTACGAGCAGTACTTC.

This clone was seen once. This chain connects TRBV28 to TRBJ2-3, with D possibly TRBD2 on 5 matching bases. The ends were cut back, 6 bases at V and 0 bases at J, with 13 bases in the middle. Germline values: CDR1 MDHEN, CDR2 SYDVKM. This CDR3 spans 15 amino acids. In DNA, the CDR3 is TGTGCCAGCAGCCCAGGCCTAGCTAGCACAGATACGCAGTATTTT. Translation: CASSPGLASTDTQYF.

The chain employs TRBV6-5 and TRBJ2-1; D possibly corresponds to TRBD1 (5 bases). The CDR3 is made up of 13 amino acids. Trimming left V 3 bases short and J 5 bases short, with 8 bases between. Germline loops: CDR1 MNHEY, CDR2 SVGAGI. The CDR3 spells CASSYGANNEQFF. The CDR3 nucleotides read TGTGCCAGCAGTTATGGGGCGAACAATGAGCAGTTCTTC.

V is TRBV19 and J is TRBJ2-2; 7 bases are a match to TRBD1. From germline, CDR1 is LNHDA and CDR2 SQIVND (reference sequence). J gave up 8 bases and V 6 bases, and 9 bases lay outside the gene matches. The CDR3 is 14 amino acids. CDR3 region: CASRIQAGGGELFF. The CDR3 DNA sequence: TGTGCCAGTAGGATTCAGGCAGGGGGAGGGGAGCTGTTTTTT.

CDR3 nucleotide sequence: TGTGCCAGCAGTCCCGGACTAGCGACAGATACGCAGTATTTT. This gives the protein CASSPGLATDTQYF. The chain has TRBV6-5 and TRBJ2-3; 9 bases are shared with TRBD2. The V gene end was trimmed by 5 bases and the J gene end by 3 bases; junction bases not matched to a gene: 3. Per the germline V gene, CDR1 is MNHEY and CDR2 is SVGAGI. The CDR3 is 14 residues long.

This chain connects TRBV28 to TRBJ2-3; TRBD2 matches 10 bases. Trimming at V came to 6 bases and at J to 5 bases, leaving 11 bases not matched to a gene. This CDR3 comprises 16 residues. Germline CDR1 reads MDHEN; CDR2 reads SYDVKM. Here the CDR3 DNA reads TGTGCCAGCAGAGGAGCCCGGCTAGCGGGAGTAGATACGCAGTATTTT. This gives the protein CASRGARLAGVDTQYF.

This sequence joins TRBV5-5 and TRBJ2-7; D might be TRBD2 (6 bases). Germline values: CDR1 SGHKS, CDR2 YYEKEE (reference sequence). This CDR3 contains 14 residues. Trimming shortened V by 2 bases and J by 6 bases, and 15 bases separated the two germline ends. The CDR3 reads CASSFGSGGVEQYF. The CDR3 DNA follows: TGTGCCAGCAGCTTTGGCTCCGGAGGGGTCGAGCAGTACTTC.

With regard to this clone: This sample also contains other DNA sequences that code for the same CDR3. The chain couples TRBV20-1 to TRBJ2-2, with D unclear. The germline V and J ends were trimmed by 3 bases and 4 bases, with 3 bases remaining between them. The germline V gene encodes CDR1 DFQATT and CDR2 SNEGSKA (reference sequence). This CDR3 contains 11 residues. The CDR3 sequence is CSARGTGELFF. The CDR3 DNA sequence: TGCAGTGCTAGGGGCACCGGGGAGCTGTTTTTT.

As concerns this clone: One end of the junction does not line up with germline, which may come from a read error. J is TRBJ2-6 and V is TRBV4-3; the D is unclear. The CDR3 sequence is 18 residues long. CDR1 is LGHNA, CDR2 YSLEER, per germline. In DNA, the CDR3 is TGCGTCAGCAGCCAAGATAGGTTTGGGTTCTCTGGGGCCAACGTCCTGACTTTC. It codes for CVSSQDRFGFSGANVLTF.

The rearrangement links TRBV28 to TRBJ2-7, with 7 bases lining up with TRBD1. Trimming took 6 bases from V and 2 from J; bases not matched to a gene: 10. Germline-derived CDR1 and CDR2 are MDHEN and SYDVKM. The CDR3 totals 15 residues. The CDR3 sequence: CASSADREVTYEQYF. The CDR3 coding sequence is TGTGCCAGCAGCGCCGACAGGGAAGTTACCTACGAGCAGTACTTC.

The V and J genes are TRBV30 and TRBJ2-3; D is unresolved. This CDR3 has 12 residues. Germline V CDR1 and CDR2: GTSNPN, SVGIG (reference sequence). The CDR3, as DNA: TGTGCTCGTGCGGACGGCACAGATACGCAGTATTTT. It translates to CARADGTDTQYF.